The 25 T cell receptor beta chains in this list originate from one sample, sequenced in a study of T cells in localized non-small cell lung cancer. Sequencing was performed with immunoSEQ multiplex PCR; in TCRdb, only in-frame clones are kept and a portion is missing. The sample includes some 19,000 clones, 90% to 95% of them seen just once. The source was peripheral blood, collected before any cancer treatment. These TCRs come from a male donor aged 60 or over with stage I squamous cell lung carcinoma.

Written as DNA, the CDR3 is TGTGCCAGCAGCGCACAGACAGGTTATAACACTGAAGCTTTCTTT. This gives the protein CASSAQTGYNTEAFF. V is TRBV7-9 and J is TRBJ1-1; perhaps TRBD1 as D (6 bases). Between the trimmed V and J ends, which lost 5 bases and 2 bases, there was a span of 15 bases. Germline V gene data show CDR1 as SEHNR and CDR2 as FQNEAQ (reference sequence). This CDR3 contains 15 residues.

The genes are TRBV28 and TRBJ1-3, with 10 bases fitting TRBD1. Per germline, CDR1 MDHEN and CDR2 SYDVKM. The CDR3 contains 15 residues. The junction had 4 bases not matched to a gene; V was cut back by 2 bases and J by 6 bases. CDR3 bases: TGTGCCAGCAGTTTAGGGGACAGGGGACTAAACACCATATATTTT. Translating gives CASSLGDRGLNTIYF.

The chain is built from TRBV28 and TRBJ1-2, with D hard to call. The CDR3 contains 13 residues. Germline CDR1 is MDHEN and CDR2 is SYDVKM. Trimming took 3 bases from V and 0 from J, leaving 5 bases between them. The CDR3 sequence: CASSFPANYGYTF. CDR3 DNA sequence: TGTGCCAGCAGTTTTCCTGCTAACTATGGCTACACCTTC.

This CDR3 reads CASSQSGGGNEQFF. For the CDR3, the DNA is TGTGCCAGCAGCCAATCCGGAGGGGGGAATGAGCAGTTCTTC. The gene calls are TRBV4-2 and TRBJ2-1, with D possibly being TRBD1 or TRBD2 (6 bases each). CDR1 is LGHNA and CDR2 is YNFKEQ in the germline V gene. This CDR3 is built from 14 residues. Trimming removed 2 bases at V and 7 bases at J, with 12 bases between.

As DNA, the CDR3 is TGTGCCAGCAGGCCCTTTCTAGGTCCTCAGCCCCAGCATTTT. Residues: CASRPFLGPQPQHF. The chain couples TRBV28 to TRBJ1-5; D is undetermined. The CDR3 is made up of 14 amino acids. V gave up 6 bases and J gave up 6 bases, with 15 bases separating them. Germline assignment: CDR1 MDHEN and CDR2 SYDVKM.

The V call is TRBV7-9, the J call TRBJ1-5; D perhaps matches TRBD1 (6 bases). CDR1 is SEHNR and CDR2 is FQNEAQ in the germline V gene (reference sequence). The V gene lost 6 bases and the J gene lost 3 bases, with 18 bases spanning the gap. The CDR3 has 16 amino acids. The CDR3 DNA follows: TGTGCCAGCAGTCTCTCGGGGGGGCGGGTCAATCAGCCCCAGCATTTT. Protein: CASSLSGGRVNQPQHF.

The chain recombines TRBV2 with TRBJ2-7; D remains unclear. CDR1 SNHLY and CDR2 FYNNEI come from the germline V gene. V lost 1 base and J lost 4, with 11 bases in between. This CDR3 is 14 amino acids long. CDR3 residues: CASSEGVPQYEQYF. The CDR3 nucleotides read TGTGCCAGCAGTGAAGGCGTCCCCCAGTACGAGCAGTACTTC.

The genes are TRBV2 and TRBJ1-1; no reliable D call. The CDR3 has 14 residues. Germline V gives CDR1 SNHLY, CDR2 FYNNEI. V lost 8 bases, J lost 1 base, and 14 bases lay in between. The DNA for the CDR3 is TGTGCCAGCGGAAAGGACGGAGCGAACACTGAAGCTTTCTTT. This encodes CASGKDGANTEAFF.

The chain joins TRBV30 to TRBJ2-1; the D gene could be TRBD1 or TRBD2 (6 bases each). The germline V gene has CDR1 GTSNPN and CDR2 SVGIG (reference sequence). The ends were cut back, 3 bases at V and 7 bases at J, with 16 bases in the middle. This CDR3 region has 14 residues. The DNA of the CDR3 is TGTGCCTGGAGGCCCGGGGGCGCGAGGAATGAGCAGTTCTTC. It is translated as CAWRPGGARNEQFF.

This clone was seen a single time. V gene TRBV2 combines with J gene TRBJ1-4; 9 bases fit TRBD1. The germline V gene encodes CDR1 SNHLY and CDR2 FYNNEI. The V segment lost 7 bases and the J segment 8 bases; nucleotides outside the gene matches: 8. This CDR3 spans 14 amino acids. As DNA, the CDR3 is TGTGCCAGCACCCCGGACAGGGGATGGGAAAAACTGTTTTTT. This translates into CASTPDRGWEKLFF. The variable domain in full, with the rest retrieved from reference TRBV2 and TRBJ1-4, is EPEVTQTPSHQVTQMGQEVILRCVPISNHLYFYWYRQILGQKVEFLVSFYNNEISEKSEIFDDQFSVERPDGSNFTLKIRSTKLEDSAMYFCASTPDRGWEKLFFGSGTQLSVL.

This chain joins TRBV4-3 and TRBJ2-7, with D possibly being TRBD2 (5 bases). Germline V gene sequence: CDR1 LGHNA, CDR2 YSLEER. V was trimmed by 3 bases and J by 6 bases, leaving 6 bases between them. The CDR3 runs to 11 residues. The DNA for the CDR3 is TGCGCCAGCAGCCACCGGGGCGAGCAGTACTTC. As protein: CASSHRGEQYF.

The V gene is TRBV7-9, the J gene TRBJ1-2; D gene ambiguous. CDR3 size: 14 residues. CDR1 SEHNR and CDR2 FQNEAQ come from the germline V gene (reference sequence). Between the trimmed V and J ends, which lost 1 base and 8 bases, there was a span of 14 bases. The CDR3 sequence is CASSLEWGMKGYTF. DNA of the CDR3: TGTGCCAGCAGCTTAGAGTGGGGTATGAAAGGCTACACCTTC.

The chain couples TRBV6-8 to TRBJ2-2, with TRBD2 matching over 13 bases. Germline loops: CDR1 MNHGY, CDR2 SAAAGT. This CDR3 has 17 amino acids. After removal of 5 bases from V and 5 bases from J, the junction contained 8 bases not matched to a gene. CDR3 bases: TGTGCCAGCAGTCCAGGACTAGCGGGAGTCAAAACCGGGGAGCTGTTTTTT. As protein: CASSPGLAGVKTGELFF.

The chain has TRBV19 and TRBJ1-5; perhaps TRBD1 as D (5 bases). CDR3 length: 14 amino acids. V lost 3 bases and J 7 bases, leaving 13 bases between the germline ends. CDR1 is LNHDA and CDR2 is SQIVND in the germline V gene (reference sequence). The DNA for the CDR3 is TGTGCCAGTAGTATTCAGGGTGGTGGCCAGCCCCAGCATTTT. Protein sequence: CASSIQGGGQPQHF.

This chain uses TRBV19 with TRBJ2-7; TRBD1 agrees at 7 bases. The CDR3 spans 15 residues. CDR1 and CDR2 from the germline V gene are LNHDA and SQIVND (reference sequence). Unmatched junction bases numbered 8, after V lost 4 bases and J lost 2 bases. This chain's CDR3 is CASSTTRDSPYEQYF. The CDR3 DNA is TGTGCCAGTAGTACGACCCGGGACAGCCCCTACGAGCAGTACTTC.

This chain links TRBV4-2 with TRBJ2-1; 12 nucleotides agree with TRBD2. The ends lost 4 bases at V and 0 bases at J; junction bases unmatched: 4. The CDR3 runs 17 residues. The V gene's germline CDR1 is LGHNA and CDR2 YNFKEQ. CDR3 bases: TGTGCCAGCAGCCCTCAGACTAGCGGGAGCTCCTACAATGAGCAGTTCTTC. Residues: CASSPQTSGSSYNEQFF.

This rearrangement joins TRBV4-2 to TRBJ2-3, with 7 bases lining up with TRBD1. The CDR3 is 15 amino acids. V lost 1 base, J lost 1 base, and 2 bases stayed unmatched. Germline V gene lookup returns CDR1 LGHNA and CDR2 YNFKEQ. The CDR3 coding sequence is TGTGCCAGCAGCCAAGGGGACAGAGGCACAGATACGCAGTATTTT. This translates into CASSQGDRGTDTQYF.

This rearrangement joins TRBV29-1 to TRBJ2-3; possibly TRBD2 for D (5 bases). The V gene's germline CDR1 is SQVTM and CDR2 ANQGSEA. The CDR3 length is 12 residues. The V end lost 4 bases, the J end lost 2 bases, and 7 bases lay between the germline ends. For the CDR3, the DNA is TGCAGCGTTGTACGGGACACAGATACGCAGTATTTT. It encodes CSVVRDTDTQYF.

This sequence joins TRBV7-2 and TRBJ1-4; tentative D call: TRBD1 (5 bases). The CDR3 is 13 amino acids. Trimming removed 5 bases from V and 5 bases from J, with 9 bases in between. CDR1 is SGHTA, CDR2 FQGNSA, per germline. The CDR3 reads CASSPGSNEKLFF. CDR3 DNA sequence: TGTGCCAGCAGCCCAGGGTCCAATGAAAAACTGTTTTTT. The full variable domain, rest sourced from reference TRBV7-2 and TRBJ1-4, is GAGVSQSPSNKVTEKGKDVELRCDPISGHTALYWYRQSLGQGLEFLIYFQGNSAPDKSGLPSDRFSAERTGGSVSTLTIQRTQQEDSAVYLCASSPGSNEKLFFGSGTQLSVL.

This clone was recorded only once. The chain's CDR3 is CASSLRDASYEQYF. CDR3 nucleotide sequence: TGTGCCAGCAGCCTCCGGGACGCCTCCTACGAGCAGTACTTC. The gene calls are TRBV11-2 and TRBJ2-7; either TRBD1 or TRBD2 may fit D (5 bases each). V lost 5 bases and J 0 bases, leaving 11 bases between the germline ends. The CDR3 has 14 residues. Germline V gene sequence: CDR1 SGHAT, CDR2 FQNNGV.

This sequence joins TRBV2 and TRBJ1-4, with no clear D. Germline values: CDR1 SNHLY, CDR2 FYNNEI. Deletions cut 4 bases from V and 6 bases from J, with 9 bases between. The CDR3 consists of 13 residues. The CDR3 protein is CASSVRTDEKLFF. The CDR3 bases are TGTGCCAGCAGTGTAAGGACGGATGAAAAACTGTTTTTT.

The chain is built from TRBV9 and TRBJ1-1, with a tentative D call TRBD1 (6 bases). The CDR3 has 15 amino acids. Germline V CDR1 and CDR2: SGDLS, YYNGEE. Trimming shortened V by 4 bases and J by 6 bases, and 19 bases separated the two germline ends. As DNA, the CDR3 is TGTGCCAGCAGCCCTCATGGGGGCACGGGGGCTGAAGCTTTCTTT. Protein product: CASSPHGGTGAEAFF.

This clone was observed once. The CDR3 loop is CASSRRGDETQYF. Here the CDR3 DNA reads TGTGCCAGCAGCAGGAGGGGAGACGAGACCCAGTACTTC. This sequence joins TRBV5-6 and TRBJ2-5; D might be TRBD2 (6 bases). This CDR3 contains 13 residues. V was clipped by 4 bases and J by 5 bases, with 12 bases between them. CDR1 and CDR2 from the germline V gene are SGHDT and YYEEEE.

The J gene is TRBJ2-4, the V gene TRBV19; a weak D match, TRBD2 (5 bases). V was pared by 7 bases and J by 5 bases, with 15 bases between. Germline assignment: CDR1 LNHDA and CDR2 SQIVND (reference sequence). The length of the CDR3 is 14 residues. The CDR3 region has the DNA TGTGCCAGTACCCCGGAGAACGGGGAAAACATTCAGTACTTC. It translates to CASTPENGENIQYF. Full variable domain (rest looked up from reference TRBV19 and TRBJ2-4): DGGITQSPKYLFRKEGQNVTLSCEQNLNHDAMYWYRQDPGQGLRLIYYSQIVNDFQKGDIAEGYSVSREKKESFPLTVTSAQKNPTAFYLCASTPENGENIQYFGAGTRLSVL.

This sequence joins TRBV28 and TRBJ2-7, with 9 positions matching TRBD1. Germline lookup yields CDR1 MDHEN and CDR2 SYDVKM. The CDR3 sequence is 12 residues long. Trimming cost V 6 bases and J 3 bases; bases outside gene matches: 0. CDR3 sequence (DNA): TGTGCCAGCAGGACAGGGGGCTACGAGCAGTACTTC. It encodes CASRTGGYEQYF. Looking up the rest from reference TRBV28 and TRBJ2-7 gives the full variable domain: DVKVTQSSRYLVKRTGEKVFLECVQDMDHENMFWYRQDPGLGLRLIYFSYDVKMKEKGDIPEGYSVSREKKERFSLILESASTNQTSMYLCASRTGGYEQYFGPGTRLTVT.